A selection of T cell receptor beta chains follows, all from one sample in a study of Graves' ophthalmopathy and Graves' hyperthyroidism. MiXCR, applied by TCRdb to the multiplex PCR reads, yields one record per CDR3 protein. Of under 400,000 distinct CDR3 sequences in the sample, roughly 16% were seen once. The sequenced sample consisted of peripheral blood. These receptors were collected from an adult man with Graves' ophthalmopathy. Both conserved end residues are part of each CDR3. Fields, in order: V gene, CDR3 length, clone size, CDR3 protein. Clone size is shown for a subset of rows, as once, few, many or a class of expanded clone.

V gene: TRBV20-1; CDR3 length: 15; clone size: many; CDR3 protein: CSARDLDGDQETQYF
V gene: TRBV28; CDR3 length: 15; clone size: many; CDR3 protein: CASTPRTGGNSPLHF
V gene: TRBV11-1; CDR3 length: 14; clone size: many; CDR3 protein: CASSFGGAKNIQYF
V gene: TRBV6-5; CDR3 length: 14; clone size: many; CDR3 protein: CASSFVSDNSPLHF
V gene: TRBV2; CDR3 length: 15; clone size: -; CDR3 protein: CASSFDRTSGNTIYF
V gene: TRBV15; CDR3 length: 14; clone size: many; CDR3 protein: CATSREWTTYGYTF
V gene: TRBV7-2; CDR3 length: 13; clone size: once; CDR3 protein: CASSLGPGYDYTF
V gene: TRBV30; CDR3 length: 13; clone size: -; CDR3 protein: CAWKTARETEAFF
V gene: TRBV29-1; CDR3 length: 12; clone size: many; CDR3 protein: CSATGQHYEQYF
V gene: TRBV6-1; CDR3 length: 13; clone size: many; CDR3 protein: CASTSTLGNTIYF
V gene: TRBV20-1; CDR3 length: 14; clone size: many; CDR3 protein: CSVSTRTGNQPQHF
V gene: TRBV6-1; CDR3 length: 16; clone size: many; CDR3 protein: CASSETGSYSNQPQHF
V gene: TRBV6-1; CDR3 length: 15; clone size: few; CDR3 protein: CASRVEAGAHGELFF
V gene: TRBV28; CDR3 length: 16; clone size: -; CDR3 protein: CASSLESGNPSYEQYF
V gene: TRBV6-2/TRBV6-3; CDR3 length: 17; clone size: many; CDR3 protein: CASTRNTGGGRGTEAFF
V gene: TRBV30; CDR3 length: 15; clone size: many; CDR3 protein: CAWSVLEGRVGELFF
V gene: TRBV12-3/TRBV12-4; CDR3 length: 14; clone size: many; CDR3 protein: CASSFRRENTEAFF
V gene: TRBV18; CDR3 length: 17; clone size: -; CDR3 protein: CASSPLRPVVGANVLTF
V gene: TRBV30; CDR3 length: 13; clone size: -; CDR3 protein: CAWTYRVNTEAFF
V gene: TRBV28; CDR3 length: 15; clone size: many; CDR3 protein: CASSSRPGGRGEQYF